This T cell receptor beta chain emerged from a study of sequential checkpoint blockade in melanoma. The sample holds a few counts of this clone. The CDR3 covers 16 residues. Germline V gene lookup returns CDR1 LGHNA and CDR2 YSLEER. V was shortened by 0 bases and J by 5 bases, with 16 bases between the two germline ends. Treatment here: randomized to nivolumab then ipilimumab (arm A) or the reverse (arm B). The repertoire was sequenced with immunoSEQ multiplex PCR; TCRdb's copy has only in-frame clones and lacks some. The sample yields 7,000 to 9,500 clones, 45% to 70% seen once. Sequencing was performed on CD8+ T cells sorted from blood (inferred from file names), taken from a patient given nivolumab and ipilimumab in sequence. The TCR comes from a human donor with melanoma. The chain carries TRBV4-3 and TRBJ1-1; tentative D call: TRBD1 (5 bases). In DNA form, the CDR3 reads TGCGCCAGCAGCCAAGATGAGTCGTGGGGGGGAACTGAAGCTTTCTTT. Protein product: CASSQDESWGGTEAFF.